Included here is one T cell receptor (beta chain) sequence, with context. Its antigen is not identified. Via MiXCR, TCRdb re-called the reads, giving one row per CDR3 protein. In the table there are about a million distinct CDR3 sequences, around 32% of which are singletons. CDR3 length: 12 residues. Trimming left V 3 bases short and J 8 bases short, with 10 bases between. This record comes from a study of T cell repertoires in cytomegalovirus infection. Study background: Public TCR beta signature analysis indicated the presence of both CMV infection and matching HLA type. Study outcomes and limitations: Carriers of CMV plus the relevant HLA were identified by cumulative public TCR beta family frequency. HLA-C-restricted CMV clonotypes gave the most frequent clonotype in two of eight donors.

The gene calls are TRBV12-3 or TRBV12-4 and TRBJ1-1; D uncertain. This clonotype was sampled from a human donor in good health (CMV status not recorded). Some clones in this sample may be carry-over from other donors' samples. The sequences come from cultured CD8+ T cells from PBMCs, collected from culture after CMV antigen stimulation. The CDR3 DNA sequence: TGTGCCAGCAGTTTTCTTCCCGAAGAAGCTTTCTTT. The encoded protein is CASSFLPEEAFF.